Below, 18 T cell receptor beta chains from the same sample are listed, as sequenced in a study of blood T cell repertoires in COVID-19. Generated by immunoSEQ multiplex PCR, the TCRdb table keeps only in-frame clones and is missing some. The sample gives over 200,000 clones, roughly 87% of which show up once; 10% to 11% is in the top ten. The sample consisted of PBMCs or T cells enriched from blood (not recorded which). Source of these receptors: a man aged 25-40 years who had recovered from COVID-19.

The chain carries TRBV4-3 and TRBJ1-1, with TRBD1 identical over 11 bases. The CDR3 contains 15 residues. V shed 4 bases and J 7 bases; nucleotides not matched to a gene: 8. Germline V gene data show CDR1 as LGHNA and CDR2 as YSLEER. The CDR3 bases are TGCGCCAGCAGCCCTGGGACAGGGGGATTTATTGAAGCTTTCTTT. Protein sequence: CASSPGTGGFIEAFF.

The rearrangement uses TRBV5-1 and TRBJ2-5; TRBD1 agrees at 8 bases. Unmatched junction bases numbered 5, after V lost 4 bases and J lost 3 bases. Germline-derived CDR1 and CDR2 are SGHRS and YFSETQ. The CDR3 is made up of 14 amino acids. DNA for the CDR3: TGCGCCAGCAGCGCGGGACAGGCGAAAGAGACCCAGTACTTC. Translating it yields CASSAGQAKETQYF. The whole variable domain, filled in from reference TRBV5-1 and TRBJ2-5, reads KAGVTQTPRYLIKTRGQQVTLSCSPISGHRSVSWYQQTPGQGLQFLFEYFSETQRNKGNFPGRFSGRQFSNSRSEMNVSTLELGDSALYLCASSAGQAKETQYFGPGTRLLVL.

There are a few counts of this clone. This chain joins TRBV6-7 and TRBJ1-2; the match to TRBD1 covers 7 bases. TRBV6-7 is an ORF; its function is uncertain. The CDR3 runs to 16 residues. Trimming removed 0 bases from V and 5 bases from J; junction bases left unmatched: 9. For the CDR3, the DNA is TGTGCCAGCAGTTACTCGATGGCCAGGGGGGAGTATGGCTACACCTTC. Translation: CASSYSMARGEYGYTF.

Only one count was recorded for this clone. This chain uses TRBV2 with TRBJ1-2; 7 positions agree with TRBD1. Germline-derived CDR1 and CDR2 are SNHLY and FYNNEI. The V gene end was trimmed by 5 bases and the J gene end by 0 bases; junction bases not matched to a gene: 6. The CDR3 is made up of 15 amino acids. The CDR3 loop reads CASSPGGRTNYGYTF. CDR3 bases: TGTGCCAGCAGTCCAGGGGGGCGGACTAACTATGGCTACACCTTC.

This rearrangement joins TRBV7-2 to TRBJ2-2, with 11 bases matching TRBD2. CDR3 length equals 18 residues. With 6 bases clipped from V and 0 bases from J, the junction kept 9 bases outside the gene matches. Germline CDR1 is SGHTA and CDR2 is FQGNSA. The CDR3 coding sequence is TGTGCCAGCAGAATTCAGACTAGCGGGGTTCCGAACACCGGGGAGCTGTTTTTT. Translation gives CASRIQTSGVPNTGELFF. Together with reference TRBV7-2 and TRBJ2-2, the CDR3 gives the full variable domain: GAGVSQSPSNKVTEKGKDVELRCDPISGHTALYWYRQSLGQGLEFLIYFQGNSAPDKSGLPSDRFSAERTGGSVSTLTIQRTQQEDSAVYLCASRIQTSGVPNTGELFFGEGSRLTVL.

This clone was observed a few times. The chain links TRBV15 to TRBJ1-3; D not resolved. Germline CDR1 reads LNHNV; CDR2 reads YYDKDF (reference sequence). The CDR3 runs to 19 residues. V was trimmed by 0 bases and J by 0 bases, leaving 18 bases between them. CDR3 DNA: TGTGCCACCAGCAGAGATTCCGCCGTCACCGATAGCTCTGGAAACACCATATATTTT. It specifies CATSRDSAVTDSSGNTIYF.

The chain couples TRBV5-1 to TRBJ2-7; 7 bases match TRBD1. The CDR3 sequence is 14 residues long. V dropped 4 bases and J dropped 2; count of bases not matched to a gene: 6. Looked up from germline, CDR1 is SGHRS and CDR2 is YFSETQ. The CDR3 DNA follows: TGCGCCAGCAGCATCTGGACAGGTACCTACGAGCAGTACTTC. Its translation: CASSIWTGTYEQYF.

J is TRBJ2-1 and V is TRBV28, with D perhaps matching TRBD1 (7 bases). This CDR3 contains 15 residues. Trimming took off 7 bases at V and 4 bases at J, with 17 bases between the two ends. Germline V gives CDR1 MDHEN, CDR2 SYDVKM. The CDR3 coding sequence is TGTGCCAGCACCATGGGGGGACAGCTATACAATGAGCAGTTCTTC. Its protein is CASTMGGQLYNEQFF.

The chain carries TRBV12-3 or TRBV12-4 and TRBJ1-1; no clear D. This CDR3 spans 13 amino acids. V lost 7 bases and J 7 bases, leaving 16 bases between the germline ends. CDR3 protein: CASTKGGPSEAFF. As DNA, the CDR3 is TGTGCCAGCACCAAGGGAGGGCCAAGTGAAGCTTTCTTT.

The chain employs TRBV10-3 and TRBJ1-3; D is ambiguous. This CDR3 has 14 amino acids. The V gene's germline CDR1 is ENHRY and CDR2 SYGVKD. Trimming shortened V by 7 bases and J by 2 bases, and 12 bases separated the two germline ends. This chain's CDR3 is CAIIGDLTGNTIYF. In nucleotides, the CDR3 is TGTGCCATCATTGGAGATCTAACTGGAAACACCATATATTTT.

J is TRBJ1-1 and V is TRBV27; D possibly corresponds to TRBD1 (5 bases). This CDR3 has 13 amino acids. Trimming stripped 3 bases from V and 4 bases from J, with 9 bases between. Germline-derived CDR1 and CDR2 are MNHEY and SMNVEV (reference sequence). The CDR3 DNA follows: TGTGCCAGCAGTTTCGGAGGGGTCACTGAAGCTTTCTTT. This encodes CASSFGGVTEAFF.

The chain employs TRBV19 and TRBJ2-2, with 12 bases matching TRBD2. The length of the CDR3 is 15 residues. J gave up 2 bases and V 10 bases, and 5 bases lay outside the gene matches. Germline-derived CDR1 and CDR2 are LNHDA and SQIVND (reference sequence). The CDR3 loop is CATTSGGRNTGELFF. The CDR3 nucleotides are TGTGCCACCACTAGCGGGGGGCGTAACACCGGGGAGCTGTTTTTT.

The chain employs TRBV4-2 and TRBJ2-7; 7 bases agree with TRBD1. CDR1 LGHNA and CDR2 YNFKEQ come from the germline V gene. The CDR3 runs 15 residues. V lost 1 base, J lost 5 bases, and 8 bases stayed unmatched. For the CDR3, the DNA is TGTGCCAGCAGCCAAGTAGACAGGGCGATGGACGAGCAGTACTTC. It yields the protein CASSQVDRAMDEQYF.

The chain combines TRBV19 with TRBJ1-2, with D perhaps matching TRBD1 (5 bases). Germline CDR1 reads LNHDA; CDR2 reads SQIVND (reference sequence). V lost 7 bases to trimming and J lost 0 bases, with 18 bases between them. CDR3 length equals 16 residues. The CDR3 region has the DNA TGTGCCAGTACCCGAAGGGGTTTCACCGCTAACTATGGCTACACCTTC. Protein product: CASTRRGFTANYGYTF.

The chain recombines TRBV7-2 with TRBJ2-3; TRBD1 aligns across 10 bases. This CDR3 contains 15 residues. With V trimmed by 3 bases and J by 7 bases, 7 bases remained unmatched. Germline V gene sequence: CDR1 SGHTA, CDR2 FQGNSA. The CDR3 here is CASSFSGTGVNTQYF. CDR3 coding DNA: TGTGCCAGCAGCTTTTCCGGGACAGGGGTAAATACGCAGTATTTT. The full variable domain, completed using reference TRBV7-2 and TRBJ2-3, is GAGVSQSPSNKVTEKGKDVELRCDPISGHTALYWYRQSLGQGLEFLIYFQGNSAPDKSGLPSDRFSAERTGGSVSTLTIQRTQQEDSAVYLCASSFSGTGVNTQYFGPGTRLTVL.

The V and J genes are TRBV7-2 and TRBJ1-2, with D possibly TRBD1 on 6 matching bases. Per the germline V gene, CDR1 is SGHTA and CDR2 is FQGNSA. This CDR3 region has 13 residues. V was clipped by 6 bases and J by 8 bases, with 16 bases between them. CDR3 DNA: TGTGCCAGCAGACCCGACAGGACACGGGGCTACACCTTC. This encodes CASRPDRTRGYTF. Using reference TRBV7-2 and TRBJ1-2 for the parts outside the CDR3, the full variable domain is GAGVSQSPSNKVTEKGKDVELRCDPISGHTALYWYRQSLGQGLEFLIYFQGNSAPDKSGLPSDRFSAERTGGSVSTLTIQRTQQEDSAVYLCASRPDRTRGYTFGSGTRLTVV.

The count of this clone is one. Its ends do not fully match the called genes, so a read error is possible. The chain recombines TRBV6-2 or TRBV6-3 with TRBJ2-7; TRBD1 aligns across 10 bases. The germline V gene has CDR1 MNHEY and CDR2 SVGEGT. The CDR3 spans 16 residues. CDR3 sequence: CASSYSGQGRHYEQYF. For the CDR3, the DNA is TGTGCCAGCAGCTACTCGGGACAGGGGAGACACTACGAGCAGTACTTC.

This clone was observed once. The J gene is TRBJ1-6, the V gene TRBV3-1 (or the pseudogene TRBV3-2); TRBD1 is a possible D gene (6 bases). Per the germline V gene, CDR1 is LGHDT and CDR2 is YNNKEL (reference sequence). V was pared by 4 bases and J by 7 bases, with 20 bases between. This CDR3 has 17 residues. The CDR3 DNA is TGTGCCAGCAGCCGCCATTCAGAACAGGGCCGAAATTCACCCCTCCACTTT. Translation gives CASSRHSEQGRNSPLHF.